The TCR beta chain under discussion was sequenced for a study of T cell repertoires in cytomegalovirus infection. TCRdb independently ran MiXCR on the reads; one entry per CDR3 protein. The repertoire consists of a few hundred thousand distinct CDR3 sequences, with under 45% occurring once and the leading ten covering over 45%. V shed 3 bases, J shed 4 bases, and the junction held 3 bases outside the gene matches. Germline V gene lookup returns CDR1 SSHAT and CDR2 FNYEAQ (reference sequence). There are 15 residues in the CDR3. For this clonotype: The antigen is undetermined.

This specimen was cultured PBMCs, taken from culture after CMV antigen stimulation. The receptor comes from a human donor in good health (CMV status not recorded). Some clones in this sample may be carry-over from other donors' samples. The chain joins TRBV7-7 to TRBJ2-2; 9 positions agree with TRBD2. The CDR3 coding sequence is TGTGCCAGCAGCTTTATGACTAGCGGCACCGGGGAGCTGTTTTTT. It is translated as CASSFMTSGTGELFF. Full variable domain (rest looked up from reference TRBV7-7 and TRBJ2-2): GAGVSQSPRYKVTKRGQDVTLRCDPISSHATLYWYQQALGQGPEFLTYFNYEAQPDKSGLPSDRFSAERPEGSISTLTIQRTEQRDSAMYRCASSFMTSGTGELFFGEGSRLTVL.